Given below is one T cell receptor (beta chain) in context. This entry comes from a study of blood T cell repertoires in COVID-19. Overall study: Whether acute or convalescent, the COVID-19 samples came from the United States, Italy and Spain. T cells, B-cell-depleted T cells, or PBMCs supplied cDNA or gDNA.

CDR1 and CDR2 (germline): LNHDA, SQIVND (reference sequence). The CDR3 is made up of 15 amino acids. With 6 bases clipped from V and 10 bases from J, the junction kept 14 bases outside the gene matches. In the original analysis: Quantification of nucleated cells was approximated via reference gene primer amplification. TCRdb's table, derived via immunoSEQ multiplex PCR, lists solely in-frame clones and lacks some. V, J and clone size derive from that table, while D and trimming were established from the DNA sequence. The sample has some 250,000 clones, about nine tenths seen once. Sequencing was carried out using peripheral blood. The J gene is TRBJ1-4, the V gene TRBV19, with TRBD1 identical over 7 bases. This TCR came from a man aged 60 to 69 who had recovered from COVID-19. CDR3 protein: CASSDVPDRFRKLFF. Here the CDR3 DNA reads TGTGCCAGTAGCGATGTTCCGGACAGGTTTCGAAAACTGTTTTTT.